Shown below are 16 T cell receptor beta chains from a single sample sequenced in a study of T cell responses to AZD1222 COVID-19 vaccine. Profiled with immunoSEQ multiplex PCR; TCRdb holds only in-frame clones, not every one. The repertoire consists of some 69,000 clones, with roughly 85% occurring once and the leading ten covering around 20%. The sequences come from peripheral blood, collected on day 0 of AZD1222 vaccination. The source of these receptors is an adult in good health.

The rearrangement joins TRBV6-1 to TRBJ1-6; no reliable D call. With 1 base removed from V and 6 bases from J, the gap between germline ends came to 4 bases. Germline loops: CDR1 MNHNS, CDR2 SASEGT. This CDR3 comprises 13 residues. The CDR3 bases are TGTGCCAGCAGTGAAGACCCTAATTCACCCCTCCACTTT. Residues: CASSEDPNSPLHF.

The chain is built from TRBV5-4 and TRBJ2-4; D may be TRBD1 or TRBD2 (5 bases each). Germline CDR1 SGHNT, CDR2 YYREEE (reference sequence). The V end lost 0 bases, the J end lost 8 bases, and 12 bases lay between the germline ends. The CDR3 runs to 14 residues. The CDR3 loop reads CASSLGPMGDIQYF. The CDR3 DNA sequence: TGTGCCAGCAGCTTGGGGCCGATGGGGGACATTCAGTACTTC.

This chain joins TRBV24-1 and TRBJ1-2; the D is unclear. Germline CDR1 KGHDR, CDR2 SFDVKD. The CDR3 has 12 amino acids. V dropped 5 bases and J dropped 5 bases, with 8 bases sitting between them. The CDR3 here is CATSAPGYGYTF. Written as DNA, the CDR3 is TGTGCCACCAGTGCCCCAGGATATGGCTACACCTTC.

Details on this clone: Other DNA sequences in this specimen translate into the identical CDR3. The chain recombines TRBV28 with TRBJ1-2; no reliable D call. Germline V gene data show CDR1 as MDHEN and CDR2 as SYDVKM. V was clipped by 2 bases and J by 4 bases, with 5 bases between them. This CDR3 contains 12 residues. Written as DNA, the CDR3 is TGTGCCAGCAGTTTAGAGGGCTATGGCTACACCTTC. As protein: CASSLEGYGYTF.

A single count supports this clone. The rearrangement joins TRBV3-1 (or the pseudogene TRBV3-2) to TRBJ1-5; D call uncertain. This CDR3 contains 16 residues. V was cut by 4 bases and J by 1 base, with 14 bases left in between. Germline CDR1 is LGHDT and CDR2 is YNNKEL (reference sequence). The CDR3 DNA is TGTGCCAGCAGCCTTGATGGAGGGCGGAGCAATCAGCCCCAGCATTTT. Translated, it gives CASSLDGGRSNQPQHF.

This clone was seen a few times. The chain links TRBV27 to TRBJ1-5; D is perhaps TRBD1 (6 bases). CDR1 and CDR2 (germline): MNHEY, SMNVEV (reference sequence). This CDR3 has 16 residues. The V and J ends lost 6 bases and 6 bases respectively, with 21 bases between them. For the CDR3, the DNA is TGTGCCAGCAGCTCAGCAGACAGGCTGGGGCGTCAGCCCCAGCATTTT. It translates to CASSSADRLGRQPQHF.

This chain uses TRBV27 with TRBJ2-7, with D maybe TRBD2 (6 bases). Per germline, CDR1 MNHEY and CDR2 SMNVEV (reference sequence). CDR3 length: 14 residues. V lost 5 bases, J lost 5 bases, and 16 bases lay in between. The CDR3 reads CASSPVGLHHEQYF. The CDR3 region has the DNA TGTGCCAGCAGTCCAGTGGGACTTCACCACGAGCAGTACTTC.

V gene TRBV30 combines with J gene TRBJ1-5; maybe TRBD1 (6 bases). The CDR3 totals 15 residues. Trimming cost V 3 bases and J 4 bases, with 16 bases left between them. From germline, CDR1 is GTSNPN and CDR2 SVGIG (reference sequence). The CDR3 DNA sequence: TGTGCCTGGAGGGGGGGCCGGGGAAATAATCAGCCCCAGCATTTT. It codes for CAWRGGRGNNQPQHF.

The rearrangement uses TRBV4-1 and TRBJ2-2; 10 nucleotides agree with TRBD1. Germline V CDR1 and CDR2: MGHRA, YSYEKL. Trimming cost V 3 bases and J 7 bases; bases outside gene matches: 8. The CDR3 runs 16 residues. The CDR3 DNA reads TGCGCCAGCAGCCAGTCCGGGACAGGGGTGATCGGGGAGCTGTTTTTT. The encoded protein is CASSQSGTGVIGELFF.

J is TRBJ2-7 and V is TRBV6-7; 7 bases line up with TRBD1. TRBV6-7 has ORF status, its function being uncertain. The junction had 6 bases not matched to a gene; V was cut back by 1 base and J by 0 bases. The CDR3 extends over 16 amino acids. The CDR3 region has the DNA TGTGCCAGCAGTTACTACGGGACAGTCAGCTCCTACGAGCAGTACTTC. Amino acid sequence: CASSYYGTVSSYEQYF.

The J gene is TRBJ2-7, the V gene TRBV11-2, with no clear D. CDR3 length: 15 residues. Trimming removed 5 bases from V and 0 bases from J, with 14 bases in between. Germline lookup yields CDR1 SGHAT and CDR2 FQNNGV. The chain's CDR3 is CASSPLVSSSYEQYF. CDR3 DNA sequence: TGTGCCAGCAGCCCCCTGGTGAGCAGCTCCTACGAGCAGTACTTC.

The chain recombines TRBV6-5 with TRBJ1-5; weak D call: TRBD1 (5 bases). The CDR3 has 14 amino acids. Per germline, CDR1 MNHEY and CDR2 SVGAGI. V was pared by 7 bases and J by 4 bases, with 14 bases between. Written as DNA, the CDR3 is TGTGCCAGCATCCGGGGGGAGGGAAATCAGCCCCAGCATTTT. Protein product: CASIRGEGNQPQHF.

This chain links TRBV11-2 with TRBJ2-7, with TRBD2 identical over 8 bases. Germline-derived CDR1 and CDR2 are SGHAT and FQNNGV. Trimming took 4 bases from V and 4 from J; bases not matched to a gene: 15. This CDR3 has 17 residues. The CDR3: CASSSFTAPAGGYEQYF. As DNA, the CDR3 is TGTGCCAGCAGCTCTTTTACCGCGCCCGCGGGGGGTTACGAGCAGTACTTC.

V usage is TRBV18 and J usage is TRBJ2-2; 8 bases are shared with TRBD2. Trimming took 2 bases from V and 5 from J; bases not matched to a gene: 10. The CDR3 is made up of 17 amino acids. Looked up from germline, CDR1 is KGHSH and CDR2 is LQKENI. CDR3 DNA: TGTGCCAGCTCACCAATTGCGGGGGGCTCCGGTACCGGGGAGCTGTTTTTT. The encoded protein is CASSPIAGGSGTGELFF. The whole variable domain, filled in from reference TRBV18 and TRBJ2-2, reads NAGVMQNPRHLVRRRGQEARLRCSPMKGHSHVYWYRQLPEEGLKFMVYLQKENIIDESGMPKERFSAEFPKEGPSILRIQQVVRGDSAAYFCASSPIAGGSGTGELFFGEGSRLTVL.

The chain is built from TRBV6-5 and TRBJ1-5; D ambiguous. The germline gives CDR1 MNHEY, CDR2 SVGAGI. Trimming left V 5 bases short and J 2 bases short, with 10 bases between. CDR3 length equals 14 residues. This chain's CDR3 is CASSHTFGNQPQHF. The CDR3 coding sequence is TGTGCCAGCAGTCATACCTTCGGCAATCAGCCCCAGCATTTT.

The V gene is TRBV5-1, the J gene TRBJ1-1; 8 bases match TRBD1. Germline V gene data show CDR1 as SGHRS and CDR2 as YFSETQ. J lost 4 bases, V lost 4 bases, and 9 bases had no gene match. The CDR3 has 15 amino acids. The CDR3 nucleotides are TGCGCCAGCAGCCAGGCAGGGGGCCAGGGCACTGAAGCTTTCTTT. Its translation: CASSQAGGQGTEAFF.